Included here is one T cell receptor (beta chain) sequence, with context. These data are taken from a study of lymphopenia after photon versus proton radiotherapy. The CDR3 has 13 residues. Germline V gives CDR1 SGHVS, CDR2 FQNEAQ. Between the trimmed V and J ends, which lost 3 bases and 4 bases, there was a span of 9 bases. Generated by immunoSEQ multiplex PCR, the TCRdb table keeps only in-frame clones and is missing some. Of around 30,000 clones in the sample, approximately 87% are singletons; the top ten hold roughly 15%. The specimen comprised peripheral blood, sampled from a patient treated with proton-based radiotherapy. The chain combines TRBV7-8 with TRBJ2-5; D is uncertain. This receptor was identified in a woman aged 70-85 years with pancreatic cancer. The CDR3 region has the DNA TGTGCCAGCAGCTTGGCTCTATTAGAGACCCAGTACTTC. Protein product: CASSLALLETQYF.